Reported below is one T cell receptor beta chain. Its cognate antigen is unknown. The sample belongs to a study of CD8+ T cells in alopecia areata. Study-wide results and caveats: Tofacitinib delivered significant drops in scalp clonality and in expanded CD8+ clones among the top 100.

The CDR3 loop spans 16 amino acids. Germline V CDR1 and CDR2: SEHNR, FQNEAQ (reference sequence). Trimming cost V 5 bases and J 4 bases; bases outside gene matches: 13. RNA was isolated and reverse transcribed to cDNA, the sequencing template. Profiling relied on immunoSEQ multiplex PCR, and the TCRdb table lists in-frame clones only, not all of them. The sample yields some 95,000 clones, 40% to 50% seen once. As for treatment: oral pan-JAK inhibitor, 5-10 mg twice daily. The source material was CD8+ T cells sorted from blood, sampled at week 24, from a patient treated with tofacitinib. This receptor was identified in a human donor with alopecia areata. The chain uses TRBV7-9 and TRBJ2-7, with 8 bases that match TRBD1. In DNA, the CDR3 is TGTGCCAGCAGCAACGGACAGGGAGGAAAACATTACGAGCAGTACTTC. It translates to CASSNGQGGKHYEQYF.